This T cell receptor beta chain was identified in a study of breast tumors, draining lymph nodes, adjacent tissues. TCRdb re-derived calls from the multiplex PCR reads in MiXCR, one entry per CDR3 protein. This sample has 150,000 to 200,000 distinct CDR3 sequences, with roughly 30% found just once. Samples came from axillary lymph nodes draining the breast cancer. Findings and limits, study-wide: Compared with lymph nodes, tumors were less diverse; compared with nontumor tissue, more.

A note on this clonotype: Its antigen is undetermined.

The source of this sequence is a female donor with breast cancer. Some clones in this sample may be carry-over from other donors' samples. Input material: axillary lymph node tissue.

The CDR3 spells CSADRGTATNEKLFF. As DNA, the CDR3 is TGCAGCGCGGACAGGGGAACCGCAACTAATGAAAAACTGTTTTTT. The chain combines TRBV20-1 with TRBJ1-4; 9 bases are shared with TRBD1. The germline gives CDR1 DFQATT, CDR2 SNEGSKA (reference sequence). This CDR3 spans 15 amino acids.